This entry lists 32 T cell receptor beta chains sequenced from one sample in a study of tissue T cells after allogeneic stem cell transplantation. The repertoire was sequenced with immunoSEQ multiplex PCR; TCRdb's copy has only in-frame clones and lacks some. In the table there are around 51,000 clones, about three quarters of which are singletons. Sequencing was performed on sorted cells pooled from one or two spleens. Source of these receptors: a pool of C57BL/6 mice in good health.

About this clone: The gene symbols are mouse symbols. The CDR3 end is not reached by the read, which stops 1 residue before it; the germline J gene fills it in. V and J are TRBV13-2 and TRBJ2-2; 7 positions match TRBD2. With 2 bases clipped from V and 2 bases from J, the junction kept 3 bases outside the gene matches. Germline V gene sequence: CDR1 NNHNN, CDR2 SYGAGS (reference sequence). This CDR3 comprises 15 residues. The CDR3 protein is CASGEGWGNTGQLYF. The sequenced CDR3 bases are TGTGCCAGCGGTGAAGGCTGGGGGAACACCGGGCAGCTCTAC.

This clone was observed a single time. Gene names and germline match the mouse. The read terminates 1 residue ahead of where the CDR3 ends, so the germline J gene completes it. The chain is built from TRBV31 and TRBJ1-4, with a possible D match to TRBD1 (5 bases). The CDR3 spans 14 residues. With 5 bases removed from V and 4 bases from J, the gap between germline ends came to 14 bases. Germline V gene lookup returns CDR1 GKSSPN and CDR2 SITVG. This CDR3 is CAWARGAGNERLFF. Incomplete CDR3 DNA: TGTGCCTGGGCCCGTGGGGCGGGCAACGAAAGATTATTT.

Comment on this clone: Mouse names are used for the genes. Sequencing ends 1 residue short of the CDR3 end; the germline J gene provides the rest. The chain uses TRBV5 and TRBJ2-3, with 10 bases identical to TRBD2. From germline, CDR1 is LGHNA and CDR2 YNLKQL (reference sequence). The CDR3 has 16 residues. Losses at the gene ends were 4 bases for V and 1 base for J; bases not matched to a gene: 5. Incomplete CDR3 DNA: TGTGCCAGCAGCCCACCCGGGACTGGGGGTGCAGAAACGCTGTAT. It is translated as CASSPPGTGGAETLY. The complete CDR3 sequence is CASSPPGTGGAETLYF.

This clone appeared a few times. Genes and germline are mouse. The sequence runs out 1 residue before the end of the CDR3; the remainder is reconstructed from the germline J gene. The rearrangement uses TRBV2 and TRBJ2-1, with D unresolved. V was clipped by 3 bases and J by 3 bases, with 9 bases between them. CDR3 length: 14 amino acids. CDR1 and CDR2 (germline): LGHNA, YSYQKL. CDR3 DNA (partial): TGTGCCAGCAGCCAGGGCTGGACCTATGCTGAGCAGTTC. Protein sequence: CASSQGWTYAEQF. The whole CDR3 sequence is CASSQGWTYAEQFF.

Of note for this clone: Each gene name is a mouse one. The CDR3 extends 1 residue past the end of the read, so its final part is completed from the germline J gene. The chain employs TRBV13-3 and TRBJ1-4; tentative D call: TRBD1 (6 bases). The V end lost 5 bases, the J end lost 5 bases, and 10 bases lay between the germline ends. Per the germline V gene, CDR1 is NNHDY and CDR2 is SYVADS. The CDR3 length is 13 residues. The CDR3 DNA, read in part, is TGTGCCAGCAGACGACAGGCTAACGAAAGATTATTT. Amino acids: CASRRQANERLF. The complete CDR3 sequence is CASRRQANERLFF.

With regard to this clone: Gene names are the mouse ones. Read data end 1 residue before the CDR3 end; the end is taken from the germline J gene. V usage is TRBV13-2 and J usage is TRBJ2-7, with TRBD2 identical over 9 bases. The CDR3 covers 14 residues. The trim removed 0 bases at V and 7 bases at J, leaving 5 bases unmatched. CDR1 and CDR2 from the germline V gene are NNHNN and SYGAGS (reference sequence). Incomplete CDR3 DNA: TGTGCCAGCGGTGATGCCCCGGGACTGGGAGAACAGTAC. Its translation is CASGDAPGLGEQY. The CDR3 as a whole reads CASGDAPGLGEQYF.

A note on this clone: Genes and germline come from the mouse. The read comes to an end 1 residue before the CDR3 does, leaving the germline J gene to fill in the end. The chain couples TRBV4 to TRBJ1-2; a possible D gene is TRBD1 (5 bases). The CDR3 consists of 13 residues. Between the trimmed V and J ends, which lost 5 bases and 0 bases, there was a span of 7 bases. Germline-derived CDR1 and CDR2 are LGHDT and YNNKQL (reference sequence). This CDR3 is CASSQGANSDYTF. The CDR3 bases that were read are TGTGCCAGCAGCCAAGGGGCAAACTCCGACTACACC.

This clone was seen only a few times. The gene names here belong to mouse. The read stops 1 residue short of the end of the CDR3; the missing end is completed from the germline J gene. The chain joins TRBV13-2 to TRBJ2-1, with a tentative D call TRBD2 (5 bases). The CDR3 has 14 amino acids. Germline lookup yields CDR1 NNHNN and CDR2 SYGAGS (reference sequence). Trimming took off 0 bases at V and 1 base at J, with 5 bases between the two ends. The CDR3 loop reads CASGDVGNYAEQFF. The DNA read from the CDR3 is TGTGCCAGCGGTGATGTGGGGAACTATGCTGAGCAGTTC.

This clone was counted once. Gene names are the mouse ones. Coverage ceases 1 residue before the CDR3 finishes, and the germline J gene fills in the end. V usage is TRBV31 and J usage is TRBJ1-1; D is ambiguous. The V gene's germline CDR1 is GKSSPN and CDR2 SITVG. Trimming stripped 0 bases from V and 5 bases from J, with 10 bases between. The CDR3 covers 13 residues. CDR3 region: CAWSLLGGTEVFF. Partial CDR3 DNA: TGTGCCTGGAGTCTATTGGGAGGGACAGAAGTCTTC.

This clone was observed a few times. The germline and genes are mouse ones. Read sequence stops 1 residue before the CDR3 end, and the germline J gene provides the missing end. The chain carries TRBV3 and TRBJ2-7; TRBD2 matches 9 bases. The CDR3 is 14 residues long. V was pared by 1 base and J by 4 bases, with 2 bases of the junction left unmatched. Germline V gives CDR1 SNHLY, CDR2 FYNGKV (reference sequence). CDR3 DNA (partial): TGTGCCAGCAGCTTAGAAGGACTGGGGTATGAACAGTAC. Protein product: CASSLEGLGYEQY. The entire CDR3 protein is CASSLEGLGYEQYF.

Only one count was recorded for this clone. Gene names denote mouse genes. The sequenced CDR3 bases are TGTGCCACCGACAGGGGGTCAAACTCCGACTACACC. Translating gives CATDRGSNSDYT. The whole CDR3 sequence is CATDRGSNSDYTF. The chain is built from TRBV31 and TRBJ1-2; TRBD1 matches 9 bases. Read sequence stops 1 residue before the CDR3 end, and the germline J gene provides the missing end. The V segment lost 8 bases and the J segment 0 bases; nucleotides outside the gene matches: 4. The CDR3 consists of 13 residues. Germline V gene sequence: CDR1 GKSSPN, CDR2 SITVG.

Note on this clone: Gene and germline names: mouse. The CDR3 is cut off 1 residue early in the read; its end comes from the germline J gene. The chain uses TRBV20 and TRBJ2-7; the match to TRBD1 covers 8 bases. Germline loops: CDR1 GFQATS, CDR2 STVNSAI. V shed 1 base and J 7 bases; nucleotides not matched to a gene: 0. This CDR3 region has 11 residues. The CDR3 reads CGARGTGEQYF. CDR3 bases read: TGTGGTGCTAGGGGGACAGGGGAACAGTAC.

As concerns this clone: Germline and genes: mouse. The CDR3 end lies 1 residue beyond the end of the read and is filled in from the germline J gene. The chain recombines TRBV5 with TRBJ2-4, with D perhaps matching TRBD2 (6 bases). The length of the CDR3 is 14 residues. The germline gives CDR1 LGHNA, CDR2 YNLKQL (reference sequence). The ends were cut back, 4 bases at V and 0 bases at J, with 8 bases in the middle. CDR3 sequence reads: CASSPGGSQNTLYF. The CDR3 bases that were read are TGTGCCAGCAGCCCGGGGGGAAGTCAAAACACCTTGTAC.

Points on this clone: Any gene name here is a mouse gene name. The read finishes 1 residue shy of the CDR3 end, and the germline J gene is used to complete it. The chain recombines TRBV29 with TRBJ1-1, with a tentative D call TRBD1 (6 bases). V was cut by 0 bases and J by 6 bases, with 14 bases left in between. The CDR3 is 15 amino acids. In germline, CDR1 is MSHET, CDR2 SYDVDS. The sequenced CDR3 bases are TGTGCTAGCAGTTTATCCACCGACAGGCGCTCAGAAGTCTTC. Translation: CASSLSTDRRSEVF. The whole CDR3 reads CASSLSTDRRSEVFF.

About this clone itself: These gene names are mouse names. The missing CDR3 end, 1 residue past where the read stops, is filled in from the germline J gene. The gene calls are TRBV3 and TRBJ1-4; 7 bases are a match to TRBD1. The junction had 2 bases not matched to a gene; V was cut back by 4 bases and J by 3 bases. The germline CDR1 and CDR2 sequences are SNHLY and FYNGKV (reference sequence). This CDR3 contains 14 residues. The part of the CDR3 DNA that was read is TGTGCCAGCAGCTCTCAGGGGGCCAACGAAAGATTATTT. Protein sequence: CASSSQGANERLF. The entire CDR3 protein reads CASSSQGANERLFF.

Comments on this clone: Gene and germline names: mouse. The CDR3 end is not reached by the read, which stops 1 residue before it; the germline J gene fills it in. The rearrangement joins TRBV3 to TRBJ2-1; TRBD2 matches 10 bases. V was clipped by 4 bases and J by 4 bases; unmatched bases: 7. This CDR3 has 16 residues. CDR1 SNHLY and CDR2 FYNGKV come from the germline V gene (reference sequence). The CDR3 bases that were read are TGTGCCAGCAGCTGGGGCTGGGGGGGCGATTATGCTGAGCAGTTC. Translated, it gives CASSWGWGGDYAEQF. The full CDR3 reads CASSWGWGGDYAEQFF.

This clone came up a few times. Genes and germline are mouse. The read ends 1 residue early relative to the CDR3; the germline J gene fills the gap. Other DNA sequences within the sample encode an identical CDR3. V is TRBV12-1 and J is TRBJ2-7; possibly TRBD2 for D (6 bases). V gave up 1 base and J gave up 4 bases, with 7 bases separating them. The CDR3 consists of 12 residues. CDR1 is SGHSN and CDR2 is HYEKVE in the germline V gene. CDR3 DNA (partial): TGTGCCAGCTCTCTTTGGGGGTATGAACAGTAC. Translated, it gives CASSLWGYEQY. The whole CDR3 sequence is CASSLWGYEQYF.

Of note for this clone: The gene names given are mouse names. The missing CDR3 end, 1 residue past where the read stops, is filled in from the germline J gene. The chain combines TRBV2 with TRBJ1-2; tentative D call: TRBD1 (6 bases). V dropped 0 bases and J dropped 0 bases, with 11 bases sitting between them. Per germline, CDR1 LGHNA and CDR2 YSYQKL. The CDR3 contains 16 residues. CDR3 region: CASSQDRDTANSDYTF. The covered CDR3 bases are TGTGCCAGCAGCCAAGACCGGGACACTGCAAACTCCGACTACACC.

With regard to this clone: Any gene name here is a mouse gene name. The chain's CDR3 is CASSQSDTQYF. The part of the CDR3 DNA that was read is TGTGCCAGCAGCCAATCAGACACCCAGTAC. This rearrangement joins TRBV2 to TRBJ2-5; D gene uncertain. The read ends 1 residue early relative to the CDR3; the germline J gene fills the gap. CDR1 LGHNA and CDR2 YSYQKL come from the germline V gene. V was clipped by 2 bases and J by 5 bases, with 2 bases between them. This CDR3 has 11 amino acids.

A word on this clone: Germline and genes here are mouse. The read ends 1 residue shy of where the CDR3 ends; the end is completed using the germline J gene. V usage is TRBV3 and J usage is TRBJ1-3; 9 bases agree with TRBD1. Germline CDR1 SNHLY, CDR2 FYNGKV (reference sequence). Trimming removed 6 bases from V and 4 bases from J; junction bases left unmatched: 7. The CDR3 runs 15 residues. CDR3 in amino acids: CASSSDRGKGNTLYF. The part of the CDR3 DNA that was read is TGTGCCAGCAGTTCGGACAGGGGTAAGGGAAATACGCTCTAT.

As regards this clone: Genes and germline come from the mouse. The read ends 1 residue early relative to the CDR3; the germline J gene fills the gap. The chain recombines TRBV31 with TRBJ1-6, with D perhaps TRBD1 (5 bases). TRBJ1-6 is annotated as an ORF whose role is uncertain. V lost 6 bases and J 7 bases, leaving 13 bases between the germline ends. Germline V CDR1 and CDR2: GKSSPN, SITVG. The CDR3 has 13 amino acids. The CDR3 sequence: CACQGKGNSPLYF. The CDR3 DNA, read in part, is TGTGCCTGCCAGGGAAAGGGGAATTCGCCCCTCTAC.

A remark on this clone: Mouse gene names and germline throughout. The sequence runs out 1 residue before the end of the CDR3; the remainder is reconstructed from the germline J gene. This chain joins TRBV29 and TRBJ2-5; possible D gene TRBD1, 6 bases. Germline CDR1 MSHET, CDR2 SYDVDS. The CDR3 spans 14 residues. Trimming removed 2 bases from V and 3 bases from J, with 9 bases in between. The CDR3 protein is CASSLTGQQDTQYF. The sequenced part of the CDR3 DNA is TGTGCTAGCAGTTTAACGGGACAACAAGACACCCAGTAC.

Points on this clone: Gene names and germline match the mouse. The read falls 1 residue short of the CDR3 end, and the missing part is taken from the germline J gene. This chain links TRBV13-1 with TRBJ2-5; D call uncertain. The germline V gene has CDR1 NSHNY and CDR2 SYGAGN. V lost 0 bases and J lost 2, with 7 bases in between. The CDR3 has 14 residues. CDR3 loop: CASSDVGIQDTQYF. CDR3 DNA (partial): TGTGCCAGCAGTGATGTAGGGATCCAAGACACCCAGTAC.

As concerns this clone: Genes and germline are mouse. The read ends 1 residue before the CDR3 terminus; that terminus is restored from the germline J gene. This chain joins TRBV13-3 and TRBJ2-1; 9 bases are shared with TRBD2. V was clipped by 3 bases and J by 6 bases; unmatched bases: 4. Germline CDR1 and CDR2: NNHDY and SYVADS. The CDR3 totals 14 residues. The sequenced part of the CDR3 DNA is TGTGCCAGCAGTGGGGACTGGGCCCTTGCTGAGCAGTTC. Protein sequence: CASSGDWALAEQF. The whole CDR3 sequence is CASSGDWALAEQFF.

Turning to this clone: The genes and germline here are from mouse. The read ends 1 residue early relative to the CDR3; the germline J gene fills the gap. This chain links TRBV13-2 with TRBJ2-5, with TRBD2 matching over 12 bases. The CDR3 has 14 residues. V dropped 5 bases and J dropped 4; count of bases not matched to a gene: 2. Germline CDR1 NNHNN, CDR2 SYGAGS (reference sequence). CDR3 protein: CASGRDWGEDTQYF. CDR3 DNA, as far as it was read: TGTGCCAGCGGCCGGGACTGGGGGGAAGACACCCAGTAC.

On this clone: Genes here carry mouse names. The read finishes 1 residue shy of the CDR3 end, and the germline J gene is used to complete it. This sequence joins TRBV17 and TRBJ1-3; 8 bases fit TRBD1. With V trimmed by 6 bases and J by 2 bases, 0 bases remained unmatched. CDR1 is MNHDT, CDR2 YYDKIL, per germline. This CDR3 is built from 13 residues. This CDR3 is CASRQGAGNTLYF. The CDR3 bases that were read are TGTGCTAGCAGACAGGGGGCTGGAAATACGCTCTAT. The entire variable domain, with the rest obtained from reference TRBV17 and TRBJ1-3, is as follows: DTTVKQNPRYKLARVGKPVNLICSQTMNHDTMYWYQKKPNQAPKLLLFYYDKILNREADTFEKFQSSRPNNSFCSLYIGSAGLEYSAMYLCASRQGAGNTLYFGEGSRLIVV.

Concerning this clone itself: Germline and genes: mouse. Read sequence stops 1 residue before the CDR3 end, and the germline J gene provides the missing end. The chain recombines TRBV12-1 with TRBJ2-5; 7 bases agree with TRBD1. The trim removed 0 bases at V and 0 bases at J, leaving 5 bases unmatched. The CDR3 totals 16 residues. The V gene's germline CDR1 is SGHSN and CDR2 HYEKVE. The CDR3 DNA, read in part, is TGTGCCAGCTCTCTCGAAGCCAGGGGGAACCAAGACACCCAGTAC. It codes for CASSLEARGNQDTQY. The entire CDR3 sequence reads CASSLEARGNQDTQYF. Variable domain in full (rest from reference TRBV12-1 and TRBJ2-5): DSGVVQSPRHIIKEKGGRSVLTCIPISGHSNVVWYQQTLGKELKFLIQHYEKVERDKGFLPSRFSVQQFDDYHSEMNMSALELEDSAMYFCASSLEARGNQDTQYFGPGTRLLVL.

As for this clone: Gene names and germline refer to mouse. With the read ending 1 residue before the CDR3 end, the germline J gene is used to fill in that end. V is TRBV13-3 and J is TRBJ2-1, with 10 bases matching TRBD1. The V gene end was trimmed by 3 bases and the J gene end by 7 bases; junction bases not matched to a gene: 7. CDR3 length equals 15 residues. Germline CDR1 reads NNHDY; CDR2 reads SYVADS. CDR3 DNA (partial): TGTGCCAGCAGTGTGGGACAGGGGTCGGGAGCTGAGCAGTTC. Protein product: CASSVGQGSGAEQF. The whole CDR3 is CASSVGQGSGAEQFF.

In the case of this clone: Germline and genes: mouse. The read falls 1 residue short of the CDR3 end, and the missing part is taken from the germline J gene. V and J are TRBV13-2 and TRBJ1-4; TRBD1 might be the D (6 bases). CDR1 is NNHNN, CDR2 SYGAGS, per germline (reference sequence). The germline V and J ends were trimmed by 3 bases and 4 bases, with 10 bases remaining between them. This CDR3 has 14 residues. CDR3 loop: CASGGRTDNERLFF. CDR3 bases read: TGTGCCAGCGGTGGTCGGACAGACAACGAAAGATTATTT.

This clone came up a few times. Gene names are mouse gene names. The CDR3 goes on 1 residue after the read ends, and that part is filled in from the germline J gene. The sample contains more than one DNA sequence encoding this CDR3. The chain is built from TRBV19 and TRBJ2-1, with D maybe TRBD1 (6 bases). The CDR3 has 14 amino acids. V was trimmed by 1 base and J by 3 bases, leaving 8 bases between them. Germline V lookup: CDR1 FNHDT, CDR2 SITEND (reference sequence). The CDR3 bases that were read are TGTGCCAGCAGTATAAGGGGGTCCTATGCTGAGCAGTTC. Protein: CASSIRGSYAEQF. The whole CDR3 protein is CASSIRGSYAEQFF.

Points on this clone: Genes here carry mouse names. CDR3 region: CGARRISNERLFF. The sequenced part of the CDR3 DNA is TGTGGTGCTAGGAGAATTTCCAACGAAAGATTATTT. The chain joins TRBV20 to TRBJ1-4; no definite D call. The read stops 1 residue short of the end of the CDR3; the missing end is completed from the germline J gene. Trimming stripped 2 bases from V and 0 bases from J, with 4 bases between. CDR3 size: 13 residues. CDR1 GFQATS and CDR2 STVNSAI come from the germline V gene.

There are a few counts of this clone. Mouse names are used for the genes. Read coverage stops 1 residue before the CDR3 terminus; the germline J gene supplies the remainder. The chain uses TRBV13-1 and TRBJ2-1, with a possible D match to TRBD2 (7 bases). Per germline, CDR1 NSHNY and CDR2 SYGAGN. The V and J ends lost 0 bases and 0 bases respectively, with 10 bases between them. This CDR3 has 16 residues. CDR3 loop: CASSDVGGRNYAEQFF. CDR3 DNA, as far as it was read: TGTGCCAGCAGTGATGTTGGGGGGCGTAACTATGCTGAGCAGTTC.